Sequencing of this T cell receptor (beta chain) was carried out in a study of CXCR3-negative and CXCR3-positive naive CD8 T cells. The method, 5' RACE with UMI labels, was used to prepare the TRB cDNA libraries. TCRdb processed the 5' RACE reads again and assigns one entry to each CDR3 protein, with no DNA. The specimen's table records fewer than 95,000 distinct CDR3 sequences. Study results and limitations: TRB CDR3 properties indicated TCR strength, while surface CD5 was similar across naive subsets.

Definition of naive CD8+ T cells rested on a CD45RO-CCR7+CD27+CD95- profile. Germline V gives CDR1 LNHDA, CDR2 SQIVND (reference sequence). CDR3 length: 15 residues. Notes on this clonotype: Antigen unknown.

The rearrangement links TRBV19 to TRBJ2-7; TCRdb designates TRBD1, a call that cannot be tested without DNA. Sequenced: naive CXCR3- CD8+ T cells from blood. Sample subset: CD45RO-CCR7+CD27+CD95- naive CD8+ T cells lacking CXCR3 (TNR3-). The clonotype originates from a human donor in good health. Some clones in this sample may be carry-over from other donors' samples. This CDR3 reads CASSYGTGTFYEQYF.